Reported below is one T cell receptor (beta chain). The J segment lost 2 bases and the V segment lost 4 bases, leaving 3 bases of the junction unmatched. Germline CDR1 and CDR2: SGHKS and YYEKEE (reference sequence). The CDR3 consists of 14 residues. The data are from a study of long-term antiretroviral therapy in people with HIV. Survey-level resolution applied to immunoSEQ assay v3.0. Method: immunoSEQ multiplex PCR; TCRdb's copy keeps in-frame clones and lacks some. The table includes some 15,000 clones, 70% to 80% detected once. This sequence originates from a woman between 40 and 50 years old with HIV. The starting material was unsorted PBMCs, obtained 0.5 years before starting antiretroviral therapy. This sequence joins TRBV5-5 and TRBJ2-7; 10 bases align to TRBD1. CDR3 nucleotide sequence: TGTGCCAGCAGCATAGGACAGGGGGCCTACGAGCAGTACTTC. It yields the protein CASSIGQGAYEQYF.